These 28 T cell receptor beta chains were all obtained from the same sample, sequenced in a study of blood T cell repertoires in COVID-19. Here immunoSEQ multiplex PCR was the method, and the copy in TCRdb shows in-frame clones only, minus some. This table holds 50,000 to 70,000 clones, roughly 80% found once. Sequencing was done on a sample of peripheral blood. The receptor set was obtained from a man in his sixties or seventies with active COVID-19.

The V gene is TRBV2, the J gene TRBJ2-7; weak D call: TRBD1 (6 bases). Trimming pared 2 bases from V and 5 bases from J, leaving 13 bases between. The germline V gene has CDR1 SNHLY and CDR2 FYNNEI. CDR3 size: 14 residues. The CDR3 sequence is CASSEQGLWDEQYF. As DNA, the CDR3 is TGTGCCAGCAGTGAACAGGGGCTCTGGGACGAGCAGTACTTC.

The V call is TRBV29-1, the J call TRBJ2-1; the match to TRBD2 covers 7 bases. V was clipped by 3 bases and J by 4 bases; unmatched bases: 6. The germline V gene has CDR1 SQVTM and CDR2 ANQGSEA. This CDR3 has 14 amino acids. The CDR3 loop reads CSVEWLAEYNEQFF. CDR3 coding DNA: TGCAGCGTTGAGTGGCTAGCGGAGTACAATGAGCAGTTCTTC.

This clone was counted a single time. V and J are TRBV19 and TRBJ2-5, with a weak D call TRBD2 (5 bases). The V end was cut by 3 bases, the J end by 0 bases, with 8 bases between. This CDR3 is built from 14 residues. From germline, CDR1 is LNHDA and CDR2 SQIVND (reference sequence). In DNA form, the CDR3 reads TGTGCCAGTAGTATCTCGGGGTACCAAGAGACCCAGTACTTC. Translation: CASSISGYQETQYF.

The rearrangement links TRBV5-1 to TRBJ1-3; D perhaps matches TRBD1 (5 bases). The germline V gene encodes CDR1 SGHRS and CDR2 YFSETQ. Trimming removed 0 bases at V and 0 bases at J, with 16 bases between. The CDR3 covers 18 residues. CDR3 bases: TGCGCCAGCAGCTTGGCGAGTGGGGCCCAACTCTCTGGAAACACCATATATTTT. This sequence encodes CASSLASGAQLSGNTIYF.

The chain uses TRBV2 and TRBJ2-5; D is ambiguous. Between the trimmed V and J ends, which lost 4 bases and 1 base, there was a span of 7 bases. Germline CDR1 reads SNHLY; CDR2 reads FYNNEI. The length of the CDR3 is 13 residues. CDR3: CASSVSVQETQYF. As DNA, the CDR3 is TGTGCCAGCAGTGTGTCAGTCCAAGAGACCCAGTACTTC.

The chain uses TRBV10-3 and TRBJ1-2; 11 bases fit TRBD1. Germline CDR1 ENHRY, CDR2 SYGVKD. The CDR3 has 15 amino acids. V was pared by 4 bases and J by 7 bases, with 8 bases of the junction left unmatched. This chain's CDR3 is CAISGRTGGAGGYTF. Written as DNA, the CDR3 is TGTGCCATCAGTGGTAGGACAGGGGGCGCCGGTGGCTACACCTTC.

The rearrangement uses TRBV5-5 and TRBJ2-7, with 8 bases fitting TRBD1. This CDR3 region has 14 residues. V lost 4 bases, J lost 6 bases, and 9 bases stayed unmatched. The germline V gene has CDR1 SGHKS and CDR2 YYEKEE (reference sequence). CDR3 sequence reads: CASSPRTGMSEQYF. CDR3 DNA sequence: TGTGCCAGCAGCCCGCGGACAGGGATGAGCGAGCAGTACTTC.

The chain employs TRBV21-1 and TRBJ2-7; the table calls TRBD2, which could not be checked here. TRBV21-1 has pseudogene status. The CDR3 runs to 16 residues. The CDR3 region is CASSKARTEDSYEQYF. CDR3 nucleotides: TGTGCCAGCAGCAAAGCTAGGACTGAGGACTCCTACGAGCAGTACTTC.

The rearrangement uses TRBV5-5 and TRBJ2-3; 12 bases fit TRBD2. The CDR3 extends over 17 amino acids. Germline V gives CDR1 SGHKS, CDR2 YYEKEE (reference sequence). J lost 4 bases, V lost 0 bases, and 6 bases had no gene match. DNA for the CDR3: TGTGCCAGCAGCTTGGTGTCTAGCGGGAGGGTCTCAGATACGCAGTATTTT. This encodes CASSLVSSGRVSDTQYF.

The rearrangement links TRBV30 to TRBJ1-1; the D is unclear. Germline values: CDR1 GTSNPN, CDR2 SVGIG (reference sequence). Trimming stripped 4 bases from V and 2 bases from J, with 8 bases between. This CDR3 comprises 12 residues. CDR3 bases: TGTGCCTGGAATCGGGGAAACACTGAAGCTTTCTTT. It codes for CAWNRGNTEAFF.

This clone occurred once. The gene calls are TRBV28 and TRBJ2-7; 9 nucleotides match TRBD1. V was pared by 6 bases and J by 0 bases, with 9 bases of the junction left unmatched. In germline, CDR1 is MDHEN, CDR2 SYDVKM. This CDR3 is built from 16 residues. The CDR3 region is CASRPTGTGHSYEQYF. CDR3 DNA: TGTGCCAGCAGGCCGACCGGGACAGGGCACTCCTACGAGCAGTACTTC.

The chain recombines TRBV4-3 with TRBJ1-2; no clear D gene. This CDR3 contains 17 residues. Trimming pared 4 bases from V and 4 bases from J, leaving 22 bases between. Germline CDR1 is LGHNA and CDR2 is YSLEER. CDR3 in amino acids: CASSLAIGYSISYGYTF. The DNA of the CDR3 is TGCGCCAGCAGCCTCGCGATCGGCTACAGTATATCCTATGGCTACACCTTC.

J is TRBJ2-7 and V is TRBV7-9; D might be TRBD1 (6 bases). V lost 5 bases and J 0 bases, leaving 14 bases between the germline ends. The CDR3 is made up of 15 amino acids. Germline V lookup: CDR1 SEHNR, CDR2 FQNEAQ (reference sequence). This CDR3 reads CASSTQGTTSYEQYF. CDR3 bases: TGTGCCAGCAGCACTCAGGGGACGACCTCCTACGAGCAGTACTTC. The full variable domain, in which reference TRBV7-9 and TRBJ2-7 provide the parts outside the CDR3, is DTGVSQNPRHKITKRGQNVTFRCDPISEHNRLYWYRQTLGQGPEFLTYFQNEAQLEKSRLLSDRFSAERPKGSFSTLEIQRTEQGDSAMYLCASSTQGTTSYEQYFGPGTRLTVT.

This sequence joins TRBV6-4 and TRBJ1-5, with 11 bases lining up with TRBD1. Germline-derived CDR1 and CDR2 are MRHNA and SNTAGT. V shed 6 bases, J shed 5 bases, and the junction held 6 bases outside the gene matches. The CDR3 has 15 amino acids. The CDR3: CASRGDRGVDQPQHF. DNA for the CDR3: TGTGCCAGCAGGGGGGACAGGGGGGTTGATCAGCCCCAGCATTTT.

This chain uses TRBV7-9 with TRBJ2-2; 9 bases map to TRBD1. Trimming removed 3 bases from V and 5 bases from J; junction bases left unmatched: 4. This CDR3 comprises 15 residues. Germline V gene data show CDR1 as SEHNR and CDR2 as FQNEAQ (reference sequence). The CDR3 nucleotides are TGTGCCAGCAGCTTTTCGGACAGGGGAACCGGGGAGCTGTTTTTT. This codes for CASSFSDRGTGELFF.

CDR3 DNA: TGTGCCAGCAGCACGATAGCGGGAGTGGAGACCCAGTACTTC. The encoded protein is CASSTIAGVETQYF. J is TRBJ2-5 and V is TRBV6-2 or TRBV6-3, with 9 bases identical to TRBD2. The germline CDR1 and CDR2 sequences are MNHEY and SVGEGT. Losses at the gene ends were 6 bases for V and 5 bases for J; bases not matched to a gene: 7. This CDR3 is 14 amino acids long.

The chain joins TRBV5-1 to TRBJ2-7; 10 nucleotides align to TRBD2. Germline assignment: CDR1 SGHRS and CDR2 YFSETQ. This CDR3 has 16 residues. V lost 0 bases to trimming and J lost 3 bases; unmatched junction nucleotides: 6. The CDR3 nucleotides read TGCGCCAGCAGCTTGGGGCCTGGACTAGCGGACTACGAGCAGTACTTC. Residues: CASSLGPGLADYEQYF.

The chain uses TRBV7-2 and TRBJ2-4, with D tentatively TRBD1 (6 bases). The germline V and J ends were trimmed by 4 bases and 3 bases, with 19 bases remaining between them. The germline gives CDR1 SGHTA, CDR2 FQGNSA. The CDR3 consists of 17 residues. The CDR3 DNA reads TGTGCCAGCAGCTCGTTCCCTCCAGGGGCGGACAAAAACATTCAGTACTTC. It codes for CASSSFPPGADKNIQYF.

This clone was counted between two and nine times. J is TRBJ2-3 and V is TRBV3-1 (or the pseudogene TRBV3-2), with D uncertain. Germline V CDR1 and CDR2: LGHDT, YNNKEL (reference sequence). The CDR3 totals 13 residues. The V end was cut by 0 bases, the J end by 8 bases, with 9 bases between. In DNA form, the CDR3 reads TGTGCCAGCAGCCAAGAACCTACCGCTACGCAGTATTTT. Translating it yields CASSQEPTATQYF.

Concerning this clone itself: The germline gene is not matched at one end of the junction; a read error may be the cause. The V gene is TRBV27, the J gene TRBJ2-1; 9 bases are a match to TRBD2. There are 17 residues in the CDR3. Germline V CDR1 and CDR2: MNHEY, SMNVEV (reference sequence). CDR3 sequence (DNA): TGTGTCAGCAGTTTACAACGCGGCGGGAGGGCCCCTTTTGAGCAGTTCTTC. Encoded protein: CVSSLQRGGRAPFEQFF.

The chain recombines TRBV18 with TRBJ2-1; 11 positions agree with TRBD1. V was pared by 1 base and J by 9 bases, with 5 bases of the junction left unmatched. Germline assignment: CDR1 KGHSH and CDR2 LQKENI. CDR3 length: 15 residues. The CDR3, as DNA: TGTGCCAGCTCACCACAAGGACAGGGGGCCGCTGAGCAGTTCTTC. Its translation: CASSPQGQGAAEQFF. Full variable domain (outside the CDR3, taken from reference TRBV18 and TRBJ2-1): NAGVMQNPRHLVRRRGQEARLRCSPMKGHSHVYWYRQLPEEGLKFMVYLQKENIIDESGMPKERFSAEFPKEGPSILRIQQVVRGDSAAYFCASSPQGQGAAEQFFGPGTRLTVL.

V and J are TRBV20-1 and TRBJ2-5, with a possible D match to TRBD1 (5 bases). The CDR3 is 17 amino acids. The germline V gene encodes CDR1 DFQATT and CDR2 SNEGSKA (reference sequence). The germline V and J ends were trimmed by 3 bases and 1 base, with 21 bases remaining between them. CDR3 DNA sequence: TGCAGTGCTAGTGCGTGGGAACTGGCCAGGGCCCAAGAGACCCAGTACTTC. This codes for CSASAWELARAQETQYF.

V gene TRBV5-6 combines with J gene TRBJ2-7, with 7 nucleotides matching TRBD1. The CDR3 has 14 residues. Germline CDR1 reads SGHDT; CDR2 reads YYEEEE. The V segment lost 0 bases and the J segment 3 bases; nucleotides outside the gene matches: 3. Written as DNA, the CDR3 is TGTGCCAGCAGCTTGGAGCCAGGGGGCTACGAGCAGTACTTC. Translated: CASSLEPGGYEQYF.

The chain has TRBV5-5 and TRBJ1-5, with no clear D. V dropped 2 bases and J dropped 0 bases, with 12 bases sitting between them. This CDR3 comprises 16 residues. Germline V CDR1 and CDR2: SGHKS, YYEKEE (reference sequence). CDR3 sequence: CASSFLFGFSNQPQHF. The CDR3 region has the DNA TGTGCCAGCAGCTTCCTTTTTGGCTTTAGCAATCAGCCCCAGCATTTT. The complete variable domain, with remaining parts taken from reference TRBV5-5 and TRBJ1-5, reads DAGVTQSPTHLIKTRGQQVTLRCSPISGHKSVSWYQQVLGQGPQFIFQYYEKEERGRGNFPDRFSARQFPNYSSELNVNALLLGDSALYLCASSFLFGFSNQPQHFGDGTRLSIL.

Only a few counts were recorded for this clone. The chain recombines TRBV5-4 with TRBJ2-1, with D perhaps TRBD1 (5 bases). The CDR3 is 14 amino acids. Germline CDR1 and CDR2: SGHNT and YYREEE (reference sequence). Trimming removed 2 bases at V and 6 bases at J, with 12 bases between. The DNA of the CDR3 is TGTGCCAGCAGCTTTCGTGGGGCCTCCAATGAGCAGTTCTTC. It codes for CASSFRGASNEQFF.

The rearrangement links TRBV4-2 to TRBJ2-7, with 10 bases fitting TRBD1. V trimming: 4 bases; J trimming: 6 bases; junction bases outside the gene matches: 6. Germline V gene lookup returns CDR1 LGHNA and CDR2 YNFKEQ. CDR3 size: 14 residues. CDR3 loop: CASSLDRGAGEQYF. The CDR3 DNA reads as TGTGCCAGCAGCCTGGACAGGGGGGCTGGCGAGCAGTACTTC.

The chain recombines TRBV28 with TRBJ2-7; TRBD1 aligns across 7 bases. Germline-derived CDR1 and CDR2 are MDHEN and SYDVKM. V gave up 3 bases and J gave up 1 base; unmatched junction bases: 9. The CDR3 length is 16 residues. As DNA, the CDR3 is TGTGCCAGCAGTTTTGGCCTGGGACAGTCTTCCTACGAGCAGTACTTC. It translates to CASSFGLGQSSYEQYF.

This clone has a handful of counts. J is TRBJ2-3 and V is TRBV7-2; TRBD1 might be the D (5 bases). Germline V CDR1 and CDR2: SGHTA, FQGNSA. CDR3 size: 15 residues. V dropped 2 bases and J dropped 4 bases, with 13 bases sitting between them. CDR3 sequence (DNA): TGTGCCAGCAGCTTAACCCGTATAGGGGCAGATACGCAGTATTTT. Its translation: CASSLTRIGADTQYF.